Below are 9 T cell receptor beta chains sequenced from a single sample in a study of OX40 agonist ivuxolimab in advanced cancers. The assay was immunoSEQ multiplex PCR, and TCRdb's table has in-frame clones only and misses some. The repertoire holds approximately 70,000 clones, with roughly 90% as singletons. This specimen was CD4+ or CD8+ T cells sorted from blood, taken in a trial of the OX40 agonist ivuxolimab. The receptor source for this set is an adult with an advanced solid tumor such as melanoma, head and neck, liver or kidney cancer.

The rearrangement links TRBV6-5 to TRBJ2-7; D is possibly TRBD1 or TRBD2 (6 bases each). There are 14 residues in the CDR3. Deletions cut 7 bases from V and 0 bases from J, with 13 bases between. Germline V gene lookup returns CDR1 MNHEY and CDR2 SVGAGI. The CDR3 region has the DNA TGTGCCAGCACCCAAGGGGGGAACTCCTACGAGCAGTACTTC. Amino acid sequence: CASTQGGNSYEQYF.

This clone has a single count. This chain links TRBV5-1 with TRBJ1-1; D is uncertain. Germline V gene sequence: CDR1 SGHRS, CDR2 YFSETQ. The V gene lost 3 bases and the J gene lost 3 bases, with 18 bases spanning the gap. CDR3 size: 16 residues. The CDR3 DNA is TGCGCCAGCAGCTCCTCGCCAGGTATCGGGTACACTGAAGCTTTCTTT. It codes for CASSSSPGIGYTEAFF.

The chain recombines TRBV28 with TRBJ1-2; no definite D call. This CDR3 spans 12 amino acids. V dropped 6 bases and J dropped 8 bases, with 13 bases sitting between them. Germline CDR1 is MDHEN and CDR2 is SYDVKM. The chain's CDR3 is CASSSGLMGYTF. DNA of the CDR3: TGTGCCAGCAGCTCTGGACTAATGGGCTACACCTTC.

This clone was observed a single time. The rearrangement links TRBV10-1 to TRBJ1-5, with D unresolved. The CDR3 is 13 amino acids. Trimming left V 8 bases short and J 7 bases short, with 15 bases between. The V gene's germline CDR1 is WNHNN and CDR2 SYGVQD (reference sequence). CDR3 region: CASLLCRGQPQHF. The CDR3 DNA reads as TGCGCCAGCCTCCTCTGTCGCGGGCAGCCCCAGCATTTT.

The chain carries TRBV30 and TRBJ2-1; TRBD2 might be the D (6 bases). Trimming took 7 bases from V and 7 from J, leaving 23 bases between them. CDR1 and CDR2 (germline): GTSNPN, SVGIG (reference sequence). This CDR3 is built from 15 residues. CDR3 nucleotides: TGTGCCTCCTCGTCCTGGGCTAGCGAGGAAAATGAGCAGTTCTTC. As protein: CASSSWASEENEQFF.

The chain has TRBV5-1 and TRBJ1-6; D is possibly TRBD1 (6 bases). The CDR3 spans 15 residues. Germline lookup yields CDR1 SGHRS and CDR2 YFSETQ. Trimming took 0 bases from V and 7 from J, leaving 11 bases between them. This CDR3 is CASSLAGQSNSPLHF. The CDR3 DNA sequence: TGCGCCAGCAGCTTGGCGGGACAATCCAATTCACCCCTCCACTTT.

The chain uses TRBV7-9 and TRBJ2-7; D unclear. The CDR3 sequence is 15 residues long. CDR1 is SEHNR and CDR2 is FQNEAQ in the germline V gene (reference sequence). V was shortened by 4 bases and J by 3 bases, with 16 bases between the two germline ends. CDR3 amino acids: CASSSEPKPFYEQYF. In DNA form, the CDR3 reads TGTGCCAGCAGCTCTGAACCTAAGCCATTCTACGAGCAGTACTTC.

Written as DNA, the CDR3 is TGCGCCAGCAGCCTCCTAGTGGACAGCGCTTACGAGCAGTACTTC. This encodes CASSLLVDSAYEQYF. The chain links TRBV4-1 to TRBJ2-7, with D maybe TRBD1 (6 bases). The V end was cut by 4 bases, the J end by 4 bases, with 17 bases between. Germline values: CDR1 MGHRA, CDR2 YSYEKL. The CDR3 is made up of 15 amino acids.

CDR3 nucleotide sequence: TGTGCCATCAGCGGACAGGAGGGACAGCCCCAGCATTTT. Residues: CAISGQEGQPQHF. The chain employs TRBV10-3 and TRBJ1-5, with 7 bases lining up with TRBD1. This CDR3 is built from 13 residues. After removal of 6 bases from V and 7 bases from J, the junction contained 6 bases not matched to a gene. Germline assignment: CDR1 ENHRY and CDR2 SYGVKD.